The 25 T cell receptor beta chains in this list originate from one sample, sequenced in a study of cytomegalovirus exposure and HLA in healthy donors. The PCR made use of 60 Vbeta and 13 Jbeta primers. Repertoires were generated with immunoSEQ multiplex PCR, while TCRdb's copy carries only in-frame clones and drops some. The table has tens of thousands of clones, 90% seen once; the top ten hold less than 3.5%. Sequenced material: PBMCs. The receptors were sampled from a woman younger than 30 in good health and CMV-seronegative.

The chain is built from TRBV19 and TRBJ2-5, with TRBD2 matching 7 bases. The J call is doubtful: the DNA matches TRBJ2-7 better. The CDR3 sequence is 15 residues long. Germline CDR1 LNHDA, CDR2 SQIVND (reference sequence). The chain's CDR3 is CASSMGGVSSYEQYF. In DNA, the CDR3 is TGTGCCAGTAGTATGGGAGGGGTAAGTTCCTACGAGCAGTACTTC.

CDR3 in DNA: TGTGCCAGCAGCTTGGAACAGTTGTACGAGCAGTACTTC. Protein product: CASSLEQLYEQYF. The chain uses TRBV5-5 and TRBJ2-7; D gene uncertain. The germline CDR1 and CDR2 sequences are SGHKS and YYEKEE (reference sequence). This CDR3 has 13 amino acids. Trimming stripped 0 bases from V and 4 bases from J, with 8 bases between.

The chain combines TRBV28 with TRBJ2-2, with D uncertain. Between the trimmed V and J ends, which lost 5 bases and 6 bases, there was a span of 16 bases. Germline CDR1 and CDR2: MDHEN and SYDVKM. The length of the CDR3 is 15 residues. This CDR3 is CASSRRPTAAGELFF. For the CDR3, the DNA is TGTGCCAGCAGTCGACGTCCTACCGCGGCCGGGGAGCTGTTTTTT.

This chain links TRBV28 with TRBJ1-5, with unresolved D. The V gene's germline CDR1 is MDHEN and CDR2 SYDVKM. Trimming removed 4 bases from V and 3 bases from J, with 13 bases in between. This CDR3 comprises 15 residues. The CDR3 loop reads CASSYLQHNNQPQHF. In nucleotides, the CDR3 is TGTGCCAGCAGTTATCTACAGCACAACAATCAGCCCCAGCATTTT.

In DNA, the CDR3 is TGTGCCAGCAGCCAAGACAGGGGAATAAGAAACACCATATATTTT. It codes for CASSQDRGIRNTIYF. The gene calls are TRBV2 and TRBJ1-3, with 8 positions matching TRBD1. The CDR3 covers 15 residues. The V and J ends lost 6 bases and 5 bases, in that order; junction bases with no gene match: 9. CDR1 is SNHLY, CDR2 FYNNEI, per germline.

The V gene is TRBV27, the J gene TRBJ2-7; tentatively, D is TRBD1 (5 bases). The CDR3 length is 13 residues. The V and J ends lost 3 bases and 1 base respectively, with 7 bases between them. The germline gives CDR1 MNHEY, CDR2 SMNVEV (reference sequence). The CDR3 nucleotides are TGTGCCAGCAGTTTTTCAGGGTCCTACGAGCAGTACTTC. Its protein is CASSFSGSYEQYF.

V usage is TRBV5-6 and J usage is TRBJ2-1; the match to TRBD2 covers 8 bases. The CDR3 has 16 amino acids. With V trimmed by 2 bases and J by 2 bases, 6 bases remained unmatched. The germline V gene encodes CDR1 SGHDT and CDR2 YYEEEE. CDR3 region: CASSFTLAGPYNEQFF. The CDR3 DNA is TGTGCCAGCAGCTTTACGCTAGCGGGCCCCTACAATGAGCAGTTCTTC.

The rearrangement joins TRBV19 to TRBJ2-2, with TRBD1 matching 9 bases. This CDR3 region has 16 residues. CDR1 and CDR2 (germline): LNHDA, SQIVND (reference sequence). V shed 5 bases and J 1 base; nucleotides not matched to a gene: 5. The CDR3 DNA follows: TGTGCCAGTAGTTCTGCGACAGGGGGGAACACCGGGGAGCTGTTTTTT. Its translation: CASSSATGGNTGELFF.

This clone showed up just a few times. The chain links TRBV29-1 to TRBJ1-2; D is ambiguous. The CDR3 covers 11 residues. Germline V gene data show CDR1 as SQVTM and CDR2 as ANQGSEA. V gave up 5 bases and J gave up 6 bases, with 10 bases separating them. The CDR3 spells CSVLAGNGYTF. CDR3 nucleotide sequence: TGCAGCGTTCTGGCGGGGAATGGCTACACCTTC.

J is TRBJ1-5 and V is TRBV27; D perhaps matches TRBD1 (5 bases). Trimming stripped 6 bases from V and 0 bases from J, with 18 bases between. The CDR3 totals 17 residues. The V gene's germline CDR1 is MNHEY and CDR2 SMNVEV (reference sequence). The CDR3 DNA sequence: TGTGCCAGCAGCTCAAAGGCAGGGCTAAATAGCAATCAGCCCCAGCATTTT. It yields the protein CASSSKAGLNSNQPQHF.

The CDR3 DNA reads TGTGCCTGGAGCACCTTTTCGGGTAATCAGCCCCAGCATTTT. Its translation: CAWSTFSGNQPQHF. The V call is TRBV30, the J call TRBJ1-5; no firm D call. Trimming cost V 3 bases and J 4 bases, with 13 bases left between them. CDR3 length equals 14 residues. Germline V gives CDR1 GTSNPN, CDR2 SVGIG (reference sequence).

The genes are TRBV28 and TRBJ1-5; a weak D match, TRBD1 (5 bases). V was clipped by 10 bases and J by 6 bases, with 13 bases between them. The germline V gene encodes CDR1 MDHEN and CDR2 SYDVKM. The CDR3 is 12 amino acids. The CDR3 region has the DNA TGTGCCACTACGGCAGGGTCTCAGCCCCAGCATTTT. Its translation is CATTAGSQPQHF.

The rearrangement joins TRBV2 to TRBJ2-2; no reliable D call. Germline-derived CDR1 and CDR2 are SNHLY and FYNNEI. The CDR3 is made up of 13 amino acids. V lost 8 bases, J lost 5 bases, and 12 bases lay in between. CDR3 residues: CASVLGFTGELFF. The CDR3 DNA reads as TGTGCCAGCGTACTGGGCTTTACCGGGGAGCTGTTTTTT.

This sequence joins TRBV28 and TRBJ2-5; TRBD1 agrees at 7 bases. Judging by the DNA end, TRBJ2-7 fits better; the J call may be wrong. Germline V lookup: CDR1 MDHEN, CDR2 SYDVKM. The CDR3 runs to 15 residues. The CDR3 spells CASGPMGQPSYEQYF. In nucleotides, the CDR3 is TGTGCCAGCGGCCCTATGGGACAGCCCTCCTACGAGCAGTACTTC.

This chain uses TRBV19 with TRBJ1-2; possible D gene TRBD1, 5 bases. The germline CDR1 and CDR2 sequences are LNHDA and SQIVND (reference sequence). V lost 5 bases and J lost 4, with 14 bases in between. The CDR3 contains 14 residues. CDR3 amino acids: CASSLRQLLYGYTF. CDR3 bases: TGTGCCAGTAGTCTTCGACAGCTCCTCTATGGCTACACCTTC.

In DNA form, the CDR3 reads TGTGCCAGCTCATACCTAGCGGGAGGGCTAGATACGCAGTATTTT. This encodes CASSYLAGGLDTQYF. The chain uses TRBV18 and TRBJ2-3; TRBD2 aligns across 12 bases. J gave up 5 bases and V 5 bases, and 5 bases lay outside the gene matches. The CDR3 is made up of 15 amino acids. Germline V lookup: CDR1 KGHSH, CDR2 LQKENI.

In its sample, this clone was seen once. This sequence joins TRBV15 and TRBJ2-7; D might be TRBD1 (5 bases). Germline assignment: CDR1 LNHNV and CDR2 YYDKDF (reference sequence). CDR3 length equals 13 residues. Deletions cut 8 bases from V and 1 base from J, with 12 bases between. The CDR3 DNA sequence: TGTGCCACCTGGAAAGGGGTTTCCTACGAGCAGTACTTC. Protein product: CATWKGVSYEQYF.

In the case of this clone: The junction departs from germline at one end; a sequencing error may be responsible. The chain carries TRBV5-1 and TRBJ2-1; 9 bases agree with TRBD2. This CDR3 spans 17 amino acids. The germline V gene encodes CDR1 SGHRS and CDR2 YFSETQ. CDR3 sequence (DNA): TGCGCCAGCGGCTTGAATTATAGGACTAGCGTTTACAATGAGCAGTTCTTC. This translates into CASGLNYRTSVYNEQFF. Variable domain in full (rest from reference TRBV5-1 and TRBJ2-1): KAGVTQTPRYLIKTRGQQVTLSCSPISGHRSVSWYQQTPGQGLQFLFEYFSETQRNKGNFPGRFSGRQFSNSRSEMNVSTLELGDSALYLCASGLNYRTSVYNEQFFGPGTRLTVL.

The chain joins TRBV6-4 to TRBJ2-7; 8 nucleotides align to TRBD1. This CDR3 region has 15 residues. After removal of 4 bases from V and 0 bases from J, the junction contained 5 bases not matched to a gene. The germline V gene has CDR1 MRHNA and CDR2 SNTAGT. CDR3: CASSVNTGGSYEQYF. CDR3 nucleotide sequence: TGTGCCAGCAGTGTTAATACAGGGGGCTCCTACGAGCAGTACTTC.

This clone was seen only once. V and J are TRBV6-5 and TRBJ2-6; maybe TRBD2 (5 bases). The V gene lost 0 bases and the J gene lost 1 base, with 7 bases spanning the gap. The CDR3 has 16 amino acids. Germline loops: CDR1 MNHEY, CDR2 SVGAGI. As DNA, the CDR3 is TGTGCCAGCAGTTACTCGTCGGGGTCTGGGGCCAACGTCCTGACTTTC. Its protein is CASSYSSGSGANVLTF.

The V gene is TRBV7-8, the J gene TRBJ2-1; D remains unclear. The CDR3 consists of 20 residues. CDR1 and CDR2 (germline): SGHVS, FQNEAQ. The V end was cut by 2 bases, the J end by 6 bases, with 29 bases between. The CDR3 protein is CASSLRSEHVSPTRSNEQFF. CDR3 DNA sequence: TGTGCCAGCAGCTTACGGTCGGAACACGTTAGCCCAACCCGATCCAATGAGCAGTTCTTC.

In its sample, this clone was seen once. The chain couples TRBV6-1 to TRBJ2-2, with 11 nucleotides matching TRBD2. The CDR3 length is 15 residues. Unmatched junction bases numbered 5, after V lost 6 bases and J lost 5 bases. In germline, CDR1 is MNHNS, CDR2 SASEGT. In nucleotides, the CDR3 is TGTGCCAGCAGCTTAGCGGGAGGGCCAACCGGGGAGCTGTTTTTT. It translates to CASSLAGGPTGELFF.

The chain links TRBV30 to TRBJ2-7, with 9 bases fitting TRBD2. Germline CDR1 is GTSNPN and CDR2 is SVGIG (reference sequence). Trimming removed 3 bases from V and 5 bases from J; junction bases left unmatched: 8. The CDR3 is 14 amino acids. This CDR3 reads CAWSAGTSIHEQYF. CDR3 DNA: TGTGCCTGGAGCGCCGGGACTAGCATCCACGAGCAGTACTTC. The full variable domain, completed using reference TRBV30 and TRBJ2-7, is SQTIHQWPATLVQPVGSPLSLECTVEGTSNPNLYWYRQAAGRGLQLLFYSVGIGQISSEVPQNLSASRPQDRQFILSSKKLLLSDSGFYLCAWSAGTSIHEQYFGPGTRLTVT.

V gene TRBV11-2 combines with J gene TRBJ2-3, with 7 bases that match TRBD1. This CDR3 has 14 residues. The V gene's germline CDR1 is SGHAT and CDR2 FQNNGV. The V gene end was trimmed by 0 bases and the J gene end by 4 bases; junction bases not matched to a gene: 1. The CDR3 loop is CASSLEGGADTQYF. For the CDR3, the DNA is TGTGCCAGCAGCTTAGAAGGGGGCGCAGATACGCAGTATTTT.

This clone turned up a few times. V gene TRBV15 combines with J gene TRBJ1-5, with D tentatively TRBD1 (5 bases). This CDR3 is built from 15 residues. CDR1 and CDR2 (germline): LNHNV, YYDKDF (reference sequence). Trimming took off 0 bases at V and 4 bases at J, with 10 bases between the two ends. The CDR3 nucleotides read TGTGCCACCAGCAGAGAGGTGGAGGGGAATCAGCCCCAGCATTTT. Translated, it gives CATSREVEGNQPQHF.